Reported below is one TCR beta chain. Its antigen is still unknown. The record originates from a study of T cells in women clearing cervical HPV infection (dated by TCRdb to the late 2010s). Background on the whole study: The cases were about 23 women with histologically confirmed HPV16-related CIN3 or worse, and 2 of those women had invasive cancers. Controls were more than 20 women whose single incident HPV16 infection cleared within 12 months without precancer or cancer developing. Case blood was taken at the visit when the lesion was first identified, whereas control blood was taken when infection was no longer detected. Among cases, blood sampling occurred a median of roughly 160 days after lesion detection, with an interquartile range of about 80 to 210 days. Since HLA typing was available for only a few women, HLA type could not be ruled out as a confounder. The exploratory proof-of-principle case-control study was nested within the Guanacaste HPV Natural History Study in Costa Rica and compared TCR repertoires across cervical HPV16 outcomes. Cases and controls were matched on year of sample collection and on age within five years. Cases had a median age of roughly 30 years compared with 37 to 45 for controls, and baseline characteristics showed no significant differences between the groups. The parent cohort enrolled around 10,000 women aged 18 or older in Guanacaste, Costa Rica, during about 1992 to 1994 and followed them for less than 8 years. Five blinded duplicates per group were added as quality controls, so that 60 or so samples were obtained: some 50 participants and around 10 replicates.

Beyond this particular receptor, the publication reports: Because the number of T cells per sample was unknown, the richness differences could reflect varying T-cell content rather than repertoire biology. Significantly higher TCR repertoire richness was observed in CIN3+ cases than in controls across sequencing depths, whereas no difference in evenness was found. Because of the cross-sectional design, the study could not determine whether the associations came before infection or resulted from infection, and neither effector/memory subsets nor HPV-specific T cells were isolated. By combining richness with V gene abundances, random forest classifiers separated cases from controls with an estimated AUC of under 0.85.

The immunoSEQ assay used multiplex PCR to amplify TCR beta CDR3 regions from an average of roughly 1,200 ng of genomic DNA per sample. To correct primer bias, the assay used a complete synthetic TCR repertoire to set an amplification baseline. The amplicons were sequenced using the Illumina platform. The study's processing was this. Sequence errors were corrected by clustering with frequency ratios and a modified nearest-neighbor algorithm, and the sequences were then analyzed in the immunoSEQ Analyzer using IMGT gene definitions. At each rarefaction depth, TCR richness and evenness were averaged across 20 rarefaction repeats, and samples with fewer sequences than that depth were excluded. Wilcoxon rank sum tests with FDR correction were used to compare V, D and J gene relative abundances between the groups. For the blinded duplicates, the intraclass correlation was 95% to 97% for TCR richness and averaged 76.4% across roughly 69 gene segments. TCRdb carries this immuneACCESS record with in-frame sequences only. Its versions omit some clonotypes, under half of them owing to an unresolved V gene in the studies checked, with the rest unexplained. V, J and clone size derive from that table, while D and trimming were established from the DNA sequence. The sample table includes roughly 30,000 clones. The ten most abundant clones make up about 3.7% of the sample.

Every participant had a single incident cervical HPV16 infection, and women with prevalent HPV16 infections were excluded. Cervical HPV DNA was detected by MY09/MY11 PCR, and genotyping was performed by dot-blot hybridization. More than 14 mL of heparinized blood were centrifuged, and the buffy coat was split into aliquots, frozen at -30 degrees C, and then kept at -80 degrees C. Genomic DNA was extracted from buffy coat specimens using QIAGEN kits. The specimen sequenced was blood buffy coat. The sequence was obtained from a woman aged 18-69 years with a cervical HPV16 infection that either progressed to CIN3+ or cleared (not recorded which).

The CDR3 reads as follows: CASSLRGDQETQYF. The CDR3 bases that were read are TGTGCCAGCTCTTTGCGGGGGGACCAAGAGACC. Here the chain combines TRBV18 and TRBJ2-5; 8 junctional bases match TRBD2. With the read ending 3 residues before the CDR3 end, the germline J gene is used to fill in that end. From a lookup of the germline V gene, CDR1 and CDR2 are KGHSH and LQKENI. The junction shows trimming of 6 bases on V and 0 bases on J, and the gene matches do not reach 3 bases of it. Counted from cysteine to phenylalanine, this CDR3 has 14 amino acids. Sequencing covers 33 bases of the CDR3, shown here with the frame starting at base 1.